This entry lists 5 T cell receptor beta chains sequenced from one sample in a study of blood T cell repertoires in COVID-19. Method: immunoSEQ multiplex PCR; TCRdb's copy keeps in-frame clones and lacks some. The repertoire holds some 180,000 clones, with around 90% as singletons. The specimen sequenced was peripheral blood. These receptors came from a man between 35 and 55 years old with acute or convalescent COVID-19.

The chain uses TRBV19 and TRBJ2-1; D may be TRBD1 (6 bases). CDR3 length: 12 residues. V was trimmed by 2 bases and J by 12 bases, leaving 11 bases between them. Germline V gene sequence: CDR1 LNHDA, CDR2 SQIVND (reference sequence). The CDR3 bases are TGTGCCAGTAGTATAAGGGGGAAGCGGCAGTTCTTC. This sequence encodes CASSIRGKRQFF.

The chain carries TRBV5-1 and TRBJ1-1; 8 nucleotides match TRBD1. Germline assignment: CDR1 SGHRS and CDR2 YFSETQ. Trimming cost V 0 bases and J 3 bases; bases outside gene matches: 10. This CDR3 comprises 17 residues. CDR3 DNA sequence: TGCGCCAGCAGCTTGGTCGTTTTCAGGGGGCGTGACACTGAAGCTTTCTTT. Its translation: CASSLVVFRGRDTEAFF.

The chain recombines TRBV9 with TRBJ2-5; possibly TRBD1 for D (5 bases). There are 14 residues in the CDR3. Germline V gene data show CDR1 as SGDLS and CDR2 as YYNGEE. V gave up 0 bases and J gave up 5 bases, with 11 bases separating them. CDR3 nucleotides: TGTGCCAGCAGCGTAGGCAGGGCTGTGGAGACCCAGTACTTC. Translation gives CASSVGRAVETQYF.

To note about this clone: Other DNA sequences in the same sample also yield this CDR3. This chain joins TRBV5-1 and TRBJ2-1; TRBD1 matches at 7 bases. The J segment lost 1 base and the V segment lost 4 bases, leaving 2 bases of the junction unmatched. The CDR3 loop spans 14 amino acids. Germline V gene lookup returns CDR1 SGHRS and CDR2 YFSETQ. The CDR3 region has the DNA TGCGCCAGCAGCCCGGGACAGTCCTACAATGAGCAGTTCTTC. Its translation is CASSPGQSYNEQFF.

The rearrangement joins TRBV4-3 to TRBJ2-1, with 9 bases aligning to TRBD2. Germline CDR1 LGHNA, CDR2 YSLEER. This CDR3 is built from 16 residues. Unmatched junction bases numbered 7, after V lost 4 bases and J lost 3 bases. This CDR3 reads CASSREGGGVYNEQFF. CDR3 in DNA: TGCGCCAGCAGCCGAGAGGGCGGGGGGGTCTACAATGAGCAGTTCTTC.